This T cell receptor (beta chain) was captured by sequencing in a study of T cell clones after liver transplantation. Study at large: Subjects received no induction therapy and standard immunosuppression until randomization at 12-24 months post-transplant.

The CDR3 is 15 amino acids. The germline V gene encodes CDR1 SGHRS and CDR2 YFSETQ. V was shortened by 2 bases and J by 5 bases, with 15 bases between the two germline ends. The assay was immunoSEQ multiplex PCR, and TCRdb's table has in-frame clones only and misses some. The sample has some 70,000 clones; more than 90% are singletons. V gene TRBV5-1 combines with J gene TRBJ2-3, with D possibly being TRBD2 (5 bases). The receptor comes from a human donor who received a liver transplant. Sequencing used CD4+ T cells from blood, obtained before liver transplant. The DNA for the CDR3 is TGCGCCAGCAGCTTATCCGGACTGGCTGGAGATACGCAGTATTTT. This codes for CASSLSGLAGDTQYF.